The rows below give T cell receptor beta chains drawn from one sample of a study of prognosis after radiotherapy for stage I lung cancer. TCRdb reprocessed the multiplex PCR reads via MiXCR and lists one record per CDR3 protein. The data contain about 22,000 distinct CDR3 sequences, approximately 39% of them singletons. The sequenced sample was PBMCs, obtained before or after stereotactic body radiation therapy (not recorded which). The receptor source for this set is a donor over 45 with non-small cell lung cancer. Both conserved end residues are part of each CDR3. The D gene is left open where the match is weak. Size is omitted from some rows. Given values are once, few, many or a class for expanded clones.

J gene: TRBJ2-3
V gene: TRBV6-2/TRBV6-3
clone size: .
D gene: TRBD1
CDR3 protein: CASSRRTGVSTDTQYF
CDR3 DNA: TGTGCCAGCAGCAGGAGGACAGGGGTTAGCACAGATACGCAGTATTTT

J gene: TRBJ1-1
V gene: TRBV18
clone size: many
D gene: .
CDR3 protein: CASSEQTNTEAFF
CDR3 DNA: TGTGCCAGCTCAGAACAGACTAACACTGAAGCTTTCTTT

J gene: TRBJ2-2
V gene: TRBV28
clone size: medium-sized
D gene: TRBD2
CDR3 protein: CASSLFAGVPNTGELFF
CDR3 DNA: TGTGCCAGCAGTTTATTTGCGGGAGTTCCGAACACCGGGGAGCTGTTTTTT

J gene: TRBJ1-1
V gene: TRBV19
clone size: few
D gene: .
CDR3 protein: CASSGPPYSSEAFF
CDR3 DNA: TGTGCCAGTAGTGGGCCCCCATACTCCTCTGAAGCTTTCTTT

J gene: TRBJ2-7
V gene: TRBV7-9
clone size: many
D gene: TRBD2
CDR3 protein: CASSPRRAGGYEQYF
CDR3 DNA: TGTGCCAGCAGCCCAAGAAGAGCGGGAGGCTACGAGCAGTACTTC

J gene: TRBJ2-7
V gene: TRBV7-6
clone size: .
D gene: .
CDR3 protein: CASSLGWGRGSNEQYF
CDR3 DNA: TGTGCCAGCAGCTTAGGGTGGGGGCGGGGCTCAAACGAGCAGTACTTC

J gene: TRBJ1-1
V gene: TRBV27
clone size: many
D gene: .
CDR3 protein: CASSPWQGGREGGTEAFF
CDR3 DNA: TGTGCCAGCAGTCCCTGGCAAGGGGGTAGGGAGGGTGGCACTGAAGCTTTCTTT

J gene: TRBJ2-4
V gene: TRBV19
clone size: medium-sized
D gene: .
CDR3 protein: CASSIFLGGDIQYF
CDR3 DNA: TGTGCCAGTAGTATATTTCTTGGAGGGGACATTCAGTACTTC

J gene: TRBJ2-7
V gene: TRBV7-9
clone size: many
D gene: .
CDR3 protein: CASSLVSTDQYF
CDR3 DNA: TGTGCCAGCAGCTTAGTCTCCACAGATCAGTACTTC

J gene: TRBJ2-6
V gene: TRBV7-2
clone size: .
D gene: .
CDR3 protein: CASSLAGVSSLSVANVLTF
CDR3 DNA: TGTGCCAGCAGCTTAGCCGGGGTTAGCTCCCTCTCTGTGGCCAACGTCCTGACCTTC

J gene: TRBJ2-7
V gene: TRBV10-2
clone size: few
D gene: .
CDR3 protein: CASRRSLYEQYF
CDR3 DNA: TGCGCCAGCAGGCGTTCCCTCTACGAGCAGTACTTC

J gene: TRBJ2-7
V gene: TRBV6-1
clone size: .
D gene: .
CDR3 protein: CSSSPRTAYEQYF
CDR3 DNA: TGTTCCAGCAGTCCCCGTACAGCCTACGAGCAGTACTTC

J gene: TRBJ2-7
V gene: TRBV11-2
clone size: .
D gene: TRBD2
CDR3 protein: CASSIGGARDEQYF
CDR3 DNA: TGTGCCAGCTCTATCGGGGGGGCGCGGGACGAGCAGTACTTC

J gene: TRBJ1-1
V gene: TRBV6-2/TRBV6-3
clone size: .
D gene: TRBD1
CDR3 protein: CASSWGQGYSTEAFF
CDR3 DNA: TGTGCCAGCAGTTGGGGACAGGGTTATAGCACTGAAGCTTTCTTT

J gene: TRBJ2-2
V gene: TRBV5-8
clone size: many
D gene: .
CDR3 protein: CASGGGELFF
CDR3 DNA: TGTGCCAGCGGGGGCGGGGAGCTGTTTTTT

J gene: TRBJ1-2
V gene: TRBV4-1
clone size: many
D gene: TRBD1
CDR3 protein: CASSTRDRVLSGYTF
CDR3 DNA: TGCGCCAGCAGCACCCGGGACAGGGTTTTATCTGGCTACACCTTC

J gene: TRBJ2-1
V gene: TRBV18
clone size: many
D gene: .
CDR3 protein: CASSPGSEQFF
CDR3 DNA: TGTGCCAGCTCACCCGGGAGTGAGCAGTTCTTC

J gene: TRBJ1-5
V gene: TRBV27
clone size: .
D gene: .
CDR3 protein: CASSLQTWGTNHPQHF
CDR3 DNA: TGTGCCAGCAGTTTACAGACCTGGGGTACCAATCACCCCCAGCATTTT

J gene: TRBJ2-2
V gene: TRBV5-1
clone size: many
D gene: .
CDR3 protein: CASSYLDTGELFF
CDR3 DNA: TGCGCCAGCAGCTACTTGGACACCGGGGAGCTGTTTTTT

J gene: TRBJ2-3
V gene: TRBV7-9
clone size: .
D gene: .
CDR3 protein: CASRPGTGADTDTQYF
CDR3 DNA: TGTGCCAGCAGACCCGGAACGGGGGCCGATACAGATACGCAGTATTTT

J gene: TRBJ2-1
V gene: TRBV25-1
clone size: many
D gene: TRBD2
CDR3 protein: CASSENGLAGSTYNEQFF
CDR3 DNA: TGTGCCAGCAGTGAAAATGGGCTAGCGGGATCAACGTACAATGAGCAGTTCTTC

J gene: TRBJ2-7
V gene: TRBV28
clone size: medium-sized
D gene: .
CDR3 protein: CASSLLGGAGEQYF
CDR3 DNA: TGTGCCAGCAGTTTGTTAGGGGGGGCAGGCGAGCAGTACTTC

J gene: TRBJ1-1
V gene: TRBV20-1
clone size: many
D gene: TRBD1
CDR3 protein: CSARDPGQGNTEAFF
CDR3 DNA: TGCAGTGCTAGAGATCCGGGACAGGGGAACACTGAAGCTTTCTTT

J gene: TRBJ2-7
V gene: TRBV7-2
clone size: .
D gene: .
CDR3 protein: CASSLTSTRGSSEQYF
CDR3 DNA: TGTGCCAGCAGCTTAACATCAACTAGAGGATCGAGCGAGCAGTACTTC

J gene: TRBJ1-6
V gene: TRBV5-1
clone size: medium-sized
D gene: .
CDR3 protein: CASKDPGNSPLHF
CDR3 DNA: TGCGCCAGCAAGGACCCTGGGAATTCACCCCTCCACTTT

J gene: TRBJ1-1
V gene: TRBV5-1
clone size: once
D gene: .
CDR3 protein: CASSWSTGLNTEAFF
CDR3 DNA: TGCGCCAGCAGCTGGTCCACAGGGTTGAACACTGAAGCTTTCTTT

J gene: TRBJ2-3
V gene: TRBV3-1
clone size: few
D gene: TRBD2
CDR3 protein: CASSQGTSGMSYF
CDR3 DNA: TGTGCCAGCAGCCAAGGGACTAGCGGAATGTCGTATTTT

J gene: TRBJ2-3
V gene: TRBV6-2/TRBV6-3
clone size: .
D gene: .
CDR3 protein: CASTASGSSAYTQYF
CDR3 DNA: TGTGCCAGCACTGCGTCTGGCAGCTCGGCGTATACGCAGTATTTT

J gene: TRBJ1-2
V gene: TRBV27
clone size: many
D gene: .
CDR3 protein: CASTTTGGPGAYGYTF
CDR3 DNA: TGTGCCAGCACCACTACGGGAGGTCCGGGAGCGTATGGCTACACCTTC

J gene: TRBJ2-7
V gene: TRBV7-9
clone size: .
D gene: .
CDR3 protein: CASSLVTGDYEQYF
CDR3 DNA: TGTGCCAGCAGCCTCGTGACTGGGGACTACGAGCAGTACTTC

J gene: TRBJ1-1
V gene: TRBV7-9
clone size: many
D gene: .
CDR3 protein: CASSLVGIEAFF
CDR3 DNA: TGTGCCAGCAGCTTAGTGGGGATTGAAGCTTTCTTT

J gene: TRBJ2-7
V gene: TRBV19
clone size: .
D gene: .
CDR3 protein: CASSIGPTRSVYEQYF
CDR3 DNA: TGTGCCAGTAGTATTGGCCCGACCCGCAGTGTGTACGAGCAGTACTTC

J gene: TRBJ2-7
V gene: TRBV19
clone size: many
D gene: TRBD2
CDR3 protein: CASSTRAGGRGSLVEQYF
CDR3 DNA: TGTGCCAGTAGTACCCGGGCGGGAGGAAGGGGTTCGTTGGTCGAGCAGTACTTC

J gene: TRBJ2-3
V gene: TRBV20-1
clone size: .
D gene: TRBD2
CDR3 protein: CSARASGDRADTQYF
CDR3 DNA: TGCAGTGCTAGGGCTAGCGGGGATAGGGCAGATACGCAGTATTTT

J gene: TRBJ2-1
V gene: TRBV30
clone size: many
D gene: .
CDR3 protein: CAWSVGGPHNEQFF
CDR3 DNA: TGTGCCTGGAGTGTCGGGGGCCCCCACAATGAGCAGTTCTTC

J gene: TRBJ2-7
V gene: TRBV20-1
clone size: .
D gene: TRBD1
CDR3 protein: CSARDPGQGGYEQYF
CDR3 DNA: TGCAGTGCTAGAGATCCCGGACAGGGTGGATACGAGCAGTACTTC

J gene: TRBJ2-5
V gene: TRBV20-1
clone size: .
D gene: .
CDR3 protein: CSARDHAGGPRGTQYF
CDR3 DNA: TGCAGTGCTAGAGACCACGCCGGGGGCCCAAGGGGGACCCAGTACTTC

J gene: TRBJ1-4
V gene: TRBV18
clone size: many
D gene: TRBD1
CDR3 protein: CASSPRTGADEKLFF
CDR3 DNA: TGTGCCAGCTCACCCCGGACAGGGGCGGATGAAAAACTGTTTTTT

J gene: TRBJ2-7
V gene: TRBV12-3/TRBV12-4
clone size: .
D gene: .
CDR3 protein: CATSSERSYNEQYF
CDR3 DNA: TGTGCCACCTCTTCGGAAAGGTCTTACAACGAGCAGTACTTC

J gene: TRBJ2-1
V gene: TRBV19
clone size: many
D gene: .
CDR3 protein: CASTGLSQSYNEQFF
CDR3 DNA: TGTGCCAGTACGGGTCTTTCCCAATCCTACAATGAGCAGTTCTTC

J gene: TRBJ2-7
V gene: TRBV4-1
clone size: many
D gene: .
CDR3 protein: CASSQPTSSSYEQYF
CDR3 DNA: TGCGCCAGCAGCCAACCAACTAGCAGCTCCTACGAGCAGTACTTC

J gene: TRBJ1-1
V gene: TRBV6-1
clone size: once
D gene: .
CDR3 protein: CAISPNGRGDTEALF
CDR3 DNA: TGTGCCATCAGTCCCAACGGGAGGGGTGACACTGAAGCTCTCTTT

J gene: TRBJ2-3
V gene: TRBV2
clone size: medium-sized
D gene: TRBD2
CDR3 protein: CASSEMLAGAVTQYF
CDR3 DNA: TGTGCCAGCAGTGAGATGCTAGCGGGAGCGGTTACGCAGTATTTT

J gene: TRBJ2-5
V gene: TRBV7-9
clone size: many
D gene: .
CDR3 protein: CASSLGQQETQYF
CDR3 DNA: TGTGCCAGCAGCCTTGGGCAACAAGAGACCCAGTACTTC

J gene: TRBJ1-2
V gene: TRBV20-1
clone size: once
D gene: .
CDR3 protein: CSASLDRPGYTF
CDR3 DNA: TGCAGTGCTTCCCTGGACCGGCCAGGCTACACCTTC

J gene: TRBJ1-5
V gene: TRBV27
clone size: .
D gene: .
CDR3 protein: CASSLYTPHVRVNQPQHF
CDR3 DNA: TGTGCCAGCAGTTTATACACCCCACATGTAAGGGTTAATCAGCCCCAGCATTTT

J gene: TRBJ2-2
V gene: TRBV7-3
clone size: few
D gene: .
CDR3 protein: CASSLISGELFF
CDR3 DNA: TGTGCCAGCAGCTTAATTTCCGGGGAGCTGTTTTTT

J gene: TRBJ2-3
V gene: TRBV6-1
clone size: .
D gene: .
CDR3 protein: CASSTPGADTQYF
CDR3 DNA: TGTGCCAGCAGTACCCCCGGAGCGGATACGCAGTATTTT

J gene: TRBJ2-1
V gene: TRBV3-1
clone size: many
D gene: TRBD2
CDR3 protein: CASSSRLAGPKSDEQFF
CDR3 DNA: TGTGCCAGCAGCAGTCGACTAGCGGGACCGAAATCAGATGAGCAGTTCTTC